This T cell receptor beta chain is from a study of cytomegalovirus exposure and HLA in healthy donors (dated by TCRdb to 2015 to 2018). Regarding the research as a whole: In an earlier analysis of roughly 590 of the donors, 276 Gb of sequence data and 90 million to 130 million unique TCR beta sequences from about 190 million T cells were reported. Approximately 300 gigabases of sequencing data and 91 million or so unique TCR sequences made up an early release that covered several hundred HLA-typed donors. Among the roughly 410 genotyped donors, around 81% belonged to the genetic ancestry cluster associated with self-reported Caucasian donors. The aim of the study was to test whether cataloging public T cell receptors could identify signatures of past pathogen exposure. The study used immunosequencing to profile the T cell repertoires of approximately 640 subjects and linked those repertoires to cytomegalovirus serostatus. Along with the 666-subject first cohort, a separate validation cohort of around 110 different subjects was used. High-throughput TCR immunosequencing, statistical association of individual TCRs with disease status, and machine learning were combined to predict cytomegalovirus infection status. In a later analysis, previously published TCR beta repertoires from several hundred donors were re-analyzed and high-resolution HLA genotyping was added so that TCR occurrence patterns could be studied. In the later analysis, no new phenotypic data were used to find candidate immune exposures; instead, reliance was placed on TCR beta sequences and their occurrence across donors. To decide whether each TCR beta V gene segment behaved as functional or pseudogenic, an earlier analysis of some 540 of the donors relied on high-throughput TCR beta sequencing. Donor age, sex, ethnicity and CMV serostatus were compiled together with the repertoire data. In a later genetic analysis, genome-wide SNP genotypes for about 65% of the roughly 700 donors were used, and that subset was treated as a discovery cohort. Every repertoire in the discovery cohort had been generated on one and the same sequencing platform. Class I and class II HLA loci were covered by the typing at four-digit resolution. Typing coverage varied by locus: about 629-640 donors for A, B, C, DRB1 and DQB1; approximately 500 for DQA1; more than 600 for DPA1; roughly 450 for DPB1. A handful of DR-DQ haplotypes were treated as single units for association and clustering because of strong linkage in the cohort. Across about 370 genotyped donors of the cohort, an average of approximately 240,000 unique TCR beta nucleotide sequences per donor were sequenced, and 15% to 20% of those sequences were non-productive. Findings and caveats that apply to the study as a whole: Only TCR beta chains were sequenced in this cohort, and the absence of alpha or paired-chain data limited detectable features. Cytomegalovirus status was reported to be diagnosed by the classifier with high specificity and sensitivity in both the original and validation cohorts. A few of the identified cytomegalovirus-associated TCR beta chains were confirmed in vitro to be specific for cytomegalovirus antigens. Compared with equally common non-associated chains, HLA-associated TCR beta chains in a later analysis were more clonally expanded and had lower generation probabilities. According to a later analysis, most CMV-associated TCR beta chains appeared to be HLA-restricted, and the HLA associations seemed to be driven largely by CMV exposure. Because HLA typing was unavailable for some donors at each locus, only the typed subset was used in association tests. According to a later genetic analysis, donors in an Asian-associated ancestry cluster had fewer N-insertions in productive TCRs than the approximately 670-donor mean. A further reported finding was that TCR beta sequences accurately predicted the HLA-A and HLA-B alleles for most subjects in the first cohort. Some IMGT-functional V segments, including TRBV6-2 and TRBV6-3, could not be told apart with the 87-base-pair reads, so those segments were excluded. In a later analysis, the rate of TCR association differed among HLA loci, with DRB1 alleles having the most associated TCRs and HLA-C alleles having the fewest. V-gene and J-gene trimming of TCR beta chains was associated with a missense DCLRE1C variant in a later genetic analysis, and the association was replicated in an independent cohort. Linkage disequilibrium might explain the correlated functional status among segregating V segments, but an unknown experimental factor could not be ruled out. Because counts were too low, about 18 rarely observed V segments, including chromosome 9 orphons, were excluded from the earlier analysis of fewer than 650 of the donors. CMV serostatus was the only immune exposure information available for the cohort. Presence/absence analyses assumed roughly uniform sequencing depth across donors, an assumption that may not hold. When HLA alleles, especially DR and DQ, strongly co-occurred, TCR associations were difficult to assign to individual alleles. Broadly in line with IMGT annotations, most TCR beta V segments showed up in productive rearrangements about 87% or about 30% of the time in an earlier analysis of several hundred of the donors. Specific HLA alleles were associated with over 15,000 TCR beta sequences at a false discovery rate of 0.05 in a later analysis. In a later analysis, several top co-occurrence clusters were reported to appear linked to parvovirus B19, influenza, CMV and Epstein-Barr virus. The authors suggested that the approach could potentially be generalized to other disease states and immunological phenotypes. A group of highly shared sequence variants was considered likely to be a technical artifact of the sequencing pipeline. In the study, approximately 160 TCR beta chains were listed as associated with cytomegalovirus. Across donors, most TCR sequences were observed very rarely, whereas some public TCRs were present in many individuals.

In total, fewer than 750 healthy bone marrow donors made up the cohort. At the time of sampling, every cohort member was nominally healthy, though immune exposures that went unrecorded were likely present. The donor was CMV seropositive and belonged to the group of around 300 seropositive cohort members. A peripheral blood sample was provided by each donor, and peripheral blood mononuclear cells were used for TCR beta sequencing. The Qiagen DNeasy Blood Extraction Kit was used to extract genomic DNA from the blood cell samples. The library was produced with the immunoSEQ multiplex PCR assay. For the multiplex PCR, a mixture combining 60 forward primers for TCR Vbeta segments and 13 reverse primers for TCR Jbeta segments was used. The CDR3 region of rearranged TCR beta genes was amplified from genomic DNA by a multiplex PCR assay. The amplified TCR beta libraries were sequenced on the Illumina HiSeq System as 87-base-pair reads. Concerning the study's data processing: In a later analysis, tens of millions of unique TCR beta chains were counted across the approximately 620 repertoires, and around 10 million of these chains were shared by at least two donors. Raw reads were error-corrected and collapsed into unique sequences with a nearest-neighbor algorithm that merged closely related sequences to remove PCR and sequencing errors. Alignment of CDR3 sequences to IMGT reference sequences was used to assign V, D and J gene segments. For a sequence to be retained, a match of at least six nucleotides was required to both a V gene segment and a J gene segment. A rearrangement was called productive if the CDR3 had no stop codons and remained in frame with V and J, and every other rearrangement was called non-productive. CDR3 was defined according to IMGT convention as the region running from the second conserved V-encoded cysteine to the conserved J-encoded phenylalanine. The earlier analysis of some 600 of the donors excluded sequences that lacked an unambiguous match to a single V gene segment. An earlier analysis of about 600 of the donors called V segments functional above 56.7% productive rearrangements and segregating when the between-donor standard deviation exceeded 5%. A statistical classification framework was developed to diagnose cytomegalovirus status using the catalog of TCR beta chain sequences. V and J gene assignment, in a later analysis, came from comparing TCR nucleotide sequences with IMGT/GENE-DB human TR gene sequences. A later analysis assigned CDR3 sequences and most-parsimonious VDJ recombination scenarios with the TCRdist pipeline. In a later analysis, every TCR beta chain was defined by the combination of its CDR3 amino acid sequence and its V-gene family, and reads without a unique V-gene family were dropped. A later analysis removed several hundred highly shared, low-generation-probability nucleotide sequences to deal with suspected cross-contamination and a sequencing artifact. For each public chain, a later analysis derived a clonal expansion index from normalized ranks of inferred template counts within each repertoire. In a later analysis, generation probabilities were computed using a VDJ recombination model fitted to out-of-frame rearrangements, and the results were checked against IGoR. In a later analysis, TCR-TCR, TCR-HLA and TCR-CMV co-occurrence was scored with hypergeometric tests, and a repertoire-size bias correction was applied to TCR pairs. To estimate false discovery rates, a later analysis permuted the HLA or CMV assignments 20 times. In a later analysis, co-occurring TCRs were grouped using DBSCAN, with TCRdist sequence similarity added in when clustering inside HLA-allele-positive subsets. Repertoires with fewer than 30,000 or more than 120,000 public chains, plus five repertoires with anomalous nucleotide sharing, were excluded from co-occurrence clustering. The table comes from immuneACCESS by way of TCRdb, which keeps in-frame sequences with V and J called. Part of the clones is missing from these tables; in studies checked, under half for an unresolved V gene and the rest for unknown reasons. That table is the source of V, J and clone size, and D and trimming were worked out from the DNA. Present in this sample are almost 200,000 clones, around 80% of which were seen just once. Around 4.8% of the sample is taken by the ten largest.

With regard to this clone: Its antigen is not yet known. Nothing much larger sits one base from this clone, and base qualities are not available.

Via the germline V gene (reference sequence), CDR1 is SEHNR and CDR2 FQNEAQ. Reading from cysteine to phenylalanine, the CDR3 counts 13 amino acids. Only the CDR3 part of the read is kept: 39 bases, read in frame from the first base. Trimming removed 8 bases from V and 4 bases from J; the gene matches leave 1 base unexplained. Sequencing used PBMCs. This sequence uses TRBV7-9 and TRBJ2-2, and 10 bases in between align with TRBD1. The receptor comes from a woman aged 30 to 39 in good health and CMV-seropositive. The CDR3 amino acid sequence is: CASDRGLTGELFF. Read as DNA, the sequence is TGTGCCAGCGACAGGGGGCTCACCGGGGAGCTGTTTTTT. The full variable domain, completed from the reference TRBV7-9 and TRBJ2-2 proteins outside the CDR3, reads DTGVSQNPRHKITKRGQNVTFRCDPISEHNRLYWYRQTLGQGPEFLTYFQNEAQLEKSRLLSDRFSAERPKGSFSTLEIQRTEQGDSAMYLCASDRGLTGELFFGEGSRLTVL.